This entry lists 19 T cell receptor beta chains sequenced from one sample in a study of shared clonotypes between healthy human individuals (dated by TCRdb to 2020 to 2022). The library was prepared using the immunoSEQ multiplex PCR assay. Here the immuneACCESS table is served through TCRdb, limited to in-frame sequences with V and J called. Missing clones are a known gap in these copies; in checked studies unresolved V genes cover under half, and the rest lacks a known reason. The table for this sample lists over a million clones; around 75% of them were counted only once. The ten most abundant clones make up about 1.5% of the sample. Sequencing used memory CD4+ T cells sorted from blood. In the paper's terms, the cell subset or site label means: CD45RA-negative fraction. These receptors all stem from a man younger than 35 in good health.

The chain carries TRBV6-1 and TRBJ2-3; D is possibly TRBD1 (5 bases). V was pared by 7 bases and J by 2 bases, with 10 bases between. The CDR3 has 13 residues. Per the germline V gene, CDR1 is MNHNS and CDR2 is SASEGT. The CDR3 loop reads CASTKTDTDTQYF. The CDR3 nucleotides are TGTGCCAGCACCAAGACAGACACAGATACGCAGTATTTT.

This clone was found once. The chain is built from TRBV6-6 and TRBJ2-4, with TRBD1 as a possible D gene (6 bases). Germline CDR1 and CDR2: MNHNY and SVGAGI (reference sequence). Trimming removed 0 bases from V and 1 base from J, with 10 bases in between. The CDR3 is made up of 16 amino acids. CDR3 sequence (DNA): TGTGCCAGCAGTTACTCGAACGACAGGGCCAAAAACATTCAGTACTTC. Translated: CASSYSNDRAKNIQYF.

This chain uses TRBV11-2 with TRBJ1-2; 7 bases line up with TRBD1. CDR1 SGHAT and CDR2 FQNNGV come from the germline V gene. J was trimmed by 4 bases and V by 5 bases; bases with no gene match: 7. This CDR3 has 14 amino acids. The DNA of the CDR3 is TGTGCCAGCAGCCCCGCGACAGGGATCTATGGCTACACCTTC. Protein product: CASSPATGIYGYTF.

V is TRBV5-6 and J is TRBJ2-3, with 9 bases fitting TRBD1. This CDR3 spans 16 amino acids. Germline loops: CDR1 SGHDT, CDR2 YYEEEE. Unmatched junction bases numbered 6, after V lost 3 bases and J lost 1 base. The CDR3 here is CASSWRRTGGTDTQYF. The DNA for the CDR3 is TGTGCCAGCAGCTGGAGGAGGACAGGGGGCACAGATACGCAGTATTTT.

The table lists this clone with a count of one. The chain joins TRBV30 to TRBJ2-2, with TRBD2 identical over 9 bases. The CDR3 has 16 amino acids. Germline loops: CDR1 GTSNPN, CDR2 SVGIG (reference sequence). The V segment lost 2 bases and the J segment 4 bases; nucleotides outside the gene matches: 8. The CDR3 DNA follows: TGTGCCTGGAGTAGCTTAGCGGGGGCTCCCACCGGGGAGCTGTTTTTT. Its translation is CAWSSLAGAPTGELFF.

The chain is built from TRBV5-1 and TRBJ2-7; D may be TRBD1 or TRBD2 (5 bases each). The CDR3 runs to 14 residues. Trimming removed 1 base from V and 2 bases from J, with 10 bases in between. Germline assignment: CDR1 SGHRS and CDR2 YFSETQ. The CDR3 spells CASSLWGFPYEQYF. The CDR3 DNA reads TGCGCCAGCAGCTTGTGGGGGTTCCCCTACGAGCAGTACTTC.

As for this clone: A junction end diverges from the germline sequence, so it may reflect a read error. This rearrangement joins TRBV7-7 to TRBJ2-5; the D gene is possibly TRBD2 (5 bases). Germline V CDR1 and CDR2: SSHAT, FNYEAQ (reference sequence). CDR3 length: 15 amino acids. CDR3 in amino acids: CASSFGGRDVETQYF. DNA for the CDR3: TGTGCTAGCAGCTTCGGAGGAAGGGATGTCGAGACCCAGTACTTC.

The CDR3 spells CASMDRLFGTGELFF. CDR3 bases: TGTGCCAGCATGGACAGGCTTTTTGGCACCGGGGAGCTGTTTTTT. The rearrangement links TRBV2 to TRBJ2-2; TRBD1 matches 7 bases. Germline values: CDR1 SNHLY, CDR2 FYNNEI. The V and J ends lost 7 bases and 4 bases, in that order; junction bases with no gene match: 9. This CDR3 spans 15 amino acids.

CDR3 loop: CASSLDGTSLNTIYF. The CDR3, as DNA: TGTGCCAGCAGCCTCGACGGGACCTCTCTGAACACCATATATTTT. The chain carries TRBV6-6 and TRBJ1-3, with D possibly TRBD1 on 5 matching bases. Germline CDR1 MNHNY, CDR2 SVGAGI (reference sequence). The CDR3 consists of 15 residues. Trimming took 6 bases from V and 7 from J, leaving 19 bases between them.

CDR3 sequence: CASSVGRIYEQYF. The CDR3 bases are TGTGCCAGCAGCGTGGGACGGATCTACGAGCAGTACTTC. The V and J genes are TRBV11-2 and TRBJ2-7; D is perhaps TRBD1 or TRBD2 (5 bases each). Germline lookup yields CDR1 SGHAT and CDR2 FQNNGV. The V and J ends lost 5 bases and 3 bases respectively, with 11 bases between them. CDR3 size: 13 residues.

The CDR3 is CASSQDRLGQGSYEQYF. CDR3 bases: TGCGCCAGCAGCCAAGATAGATTAGGACAGGGCTCCTACGAGCAGTACTTC. V gene TRBV4-3 combines with J gene TRBJ2-7, with 8 nucleotides matching TRBD1. CDR3 length: 17 residues. Germline loops: CDR1 LGHNA, CDR2 YSLEER. Trimming took 0 bases from V and 0 from J; bases not matched to a gene: 7.

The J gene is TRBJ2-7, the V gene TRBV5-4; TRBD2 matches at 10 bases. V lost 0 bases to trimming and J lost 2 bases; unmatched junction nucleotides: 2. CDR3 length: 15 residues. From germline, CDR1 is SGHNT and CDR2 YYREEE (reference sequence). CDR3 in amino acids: CASSLELAGPYEQYF. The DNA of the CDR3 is TGTGCCAGCAGCTTGGAACTAGCGGGACCCTACGAGCAGTACTTC.

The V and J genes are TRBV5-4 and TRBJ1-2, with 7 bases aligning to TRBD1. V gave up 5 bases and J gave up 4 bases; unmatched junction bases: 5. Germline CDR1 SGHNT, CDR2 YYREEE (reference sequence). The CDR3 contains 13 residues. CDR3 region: CASSVDRSYGYTF. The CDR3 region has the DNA TGTGCCAGCAGTGTGGACAGGAGCTATGGCTACACCTTC.

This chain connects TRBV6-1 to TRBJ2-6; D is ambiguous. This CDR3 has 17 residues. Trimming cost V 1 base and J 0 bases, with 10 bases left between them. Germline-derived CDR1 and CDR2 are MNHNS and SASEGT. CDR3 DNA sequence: TGTGCCAGCAGTGAAGGGCAGCTACTCTCTGGGGCCAACGTCCTGACTTTC. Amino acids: CASSEGQLLSGANVLTF.

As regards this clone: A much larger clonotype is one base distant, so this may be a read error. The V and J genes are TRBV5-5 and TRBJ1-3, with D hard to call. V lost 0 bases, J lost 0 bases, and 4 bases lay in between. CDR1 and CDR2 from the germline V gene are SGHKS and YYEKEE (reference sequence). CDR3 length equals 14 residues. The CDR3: CASSLVSSGNTIYF. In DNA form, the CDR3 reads TGTGCCAGCAGCTTGGTCAGCTCTGGAAACACCATATATTTT.

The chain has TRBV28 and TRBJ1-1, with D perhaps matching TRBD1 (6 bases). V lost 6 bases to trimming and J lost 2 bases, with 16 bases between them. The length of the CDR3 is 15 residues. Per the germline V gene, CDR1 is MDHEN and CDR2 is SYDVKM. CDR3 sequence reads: CASRKGEGRNTEAFF. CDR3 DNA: TGTGCCAGCAGAAAGGGGGAGGGGCGCAACACTGAAGCTTTCTTT. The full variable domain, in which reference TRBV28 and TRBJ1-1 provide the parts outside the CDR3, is DVKVTQSSRYLVKRTGEKVFLECVQDMDHENMFWYRQDPGLGLRLIYFSYDVKMKEKGDIPEGYSVSREKKERFSLILESASTNQTSMYLCASRKGEGRNTEAFFGQGTRLTVV.

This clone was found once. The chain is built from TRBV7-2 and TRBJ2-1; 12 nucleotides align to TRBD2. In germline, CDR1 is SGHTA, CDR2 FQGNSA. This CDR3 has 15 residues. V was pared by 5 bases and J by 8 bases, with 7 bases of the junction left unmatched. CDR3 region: CASSLGLAGEDEQFF. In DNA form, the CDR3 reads TGTGCCAGCAGCCTGGGACTAGCGGGTGAGGATGAGCAGTTCTTC.

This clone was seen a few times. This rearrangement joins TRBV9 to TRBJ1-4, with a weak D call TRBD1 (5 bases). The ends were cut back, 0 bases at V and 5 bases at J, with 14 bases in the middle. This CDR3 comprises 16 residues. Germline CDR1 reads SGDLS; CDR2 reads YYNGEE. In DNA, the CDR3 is TGTGCCAGCAGCGTAGGAATTCAGGGCGGGAATGAAAAACTGTTTTTT. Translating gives CASSVGIQGGNEKLFF.

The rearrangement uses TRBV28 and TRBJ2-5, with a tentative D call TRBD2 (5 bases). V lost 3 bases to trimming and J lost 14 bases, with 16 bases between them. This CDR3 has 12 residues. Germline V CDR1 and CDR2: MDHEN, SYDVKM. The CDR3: CASSFGSEGSYF. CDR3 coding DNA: TGTGCCAGCAGTTTTGGGAGCGAGGGTTCTTACTTC. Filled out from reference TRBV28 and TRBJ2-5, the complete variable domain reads DVKVTQSSRYLVKRTGEKVFLECVQDMDHENMFWYRQDPGLGLRLIYFSYDVKMKEKGDIPEGYSVSREKKERFSLILESASTNQTSMYLCASSFGSEGSYFGPGTRLLVL.